This T cell receptor (beta chain) was captured by sequencing in a study of blood T cells in healthy people across ages. Findings and caveats of the study: PBMCs were not sorted, which prevented a conclusive comparison of naive versus antigen-experienced cells.

V was cut by 4 bases and J by 8 bases, with 21 bases left in between. Per the germline V gene, CDR1 is LGHDT and CDR2 is YNNKEL (reference sequence). CDR3 length equals 16 residues. Remarks on this clonotype: Its specificity is not known.

For the second PCR, which ran for roughly 6 to 11 cycles, a sample-barcoded 5' primer and a J-beta primer mix were used. Each CDR3 protein gets one entry after TCRdb re-called the 5' RACE reads with MiXCR. The table has 1.5 million to 1.8 million distinct CDR3 sequences, under 55% seen once. The V call is TRBV3-1, the J call TRBJ2-1; tentatively, D is TRBD1 or TRBD2 (6 bases each). The receptor comes from a woman between 18 and 29 years old in good health. Sequencing used blood. The CDR3 DNA reads TGTGCCAGCAGCCCCTCGATAGGGGGACTCTTGGATGAGCAGTTCTTC. As protein: CASSPSIGGLLDEQFF.